This passage covers 15 T cell receptor beta chains from one sample sequenced in a study of T cells after yellow fever vaccination. TCRdb processed the 5' RACE reads anew with MiXCR; each CDR3 protein has one entry. The data show about 580,000 distinct CDR3 sequences, with around a sixth seen just once and 15% to 20% held by the top ten. This sample comprised PBMCs, obtained less than 6 days after the first yellow fever vaccination. All receptors come from a man in his late teens or twenties who received the YFV17D yellow fever vaccine.

The chain links TRBV28 to TRBJ1-1, with 7 nucleotides matching TRBD1. Germline V gene lookup returns CDR1 MDHEN and CDR2 SYDVKM. The CDR3 covers 13 residues. With 8 bases clipped from V and 4 bases from J, the junction kept 7 bases outside the gene matches. CDR3 nucleotide sequence: TGTGCCAGCTTAACAGGGGACATCACTGAAGCTTTCTTT. Protein sequence: CASLTGDITEAFF.

The rearrangement joins TRBV3-1 to TRBJ1-1; possible D gene TRBD1, 5 bases. The ends were cut back, 11 bases at V and 5 bases at J, with 33 bases in the middle. CDR1 and CDR2 (germline): LGHDT, YNNKEL (reference sequence). The CDR3 length is 18 residues. CDR3 DNA: TGTGCCTCCTGCCAAGATCTTGCCTTAGGGAGCGGGGGTACTGAAGCTTTCTTT. It translates to CASCQDLALGSGGTEAFF.

This clonotype was found a few times. V is TRBV7-3 and J is TRBJ1-6; D not resolved. Germline V gene sequence: CDR1 SGHTA, CDR2 FQGTGA. Deletions cut 4 bases from V and 13 bases from J, with 14 bases between. CDR3 length: 13 amino acids. In DNA, the CDR3 is TGTGCCAGCAGCTACCTTACCGATAGTCCCCTCCACTTT. Amino acids: CASSYLTDSPLHF. Full variable domain (outside the CDR3, taken from reference TRBV7-3 and TRBJ1-6): GAGVSQTPSNKVTEKGKYVELRCDPISGHTALYWYRQSLGQGPEFLIYFQGTGAADDSGLPNDRFFAVRPEGSVSTLKIQRTERGDSAVYLCASSYLTDSPLHFGNGTRLTVT.

The rearrangement uses TRBV19 and TRBJ1-5; TRBD1 is a possible D gene (5 bases). The CDR3 is 16 residues long. The germline gives CDR1 LNHDA, CDR2 SQIVND (reference sequence). With 3 bases removed from V and 2 bases from J, the gap between germline ends came to 14 bases. CDR3 protein: CASSMGGTRGNQPQHF. CDR3 in DNA: TGTGCCAGTAGTATGGGGGGAACACGGGGCAATCAGCCCCAGCATTTT.

The CDR3 nucleotides are TGTGCCAGCAGCTTTATGACAGGGGGCGTAACGTCACCCCTCCACTTT. The encoded protein is CASSFMTGGVTSPLHF. The chain is built from TRBV5-6 and TRBJ1-6; 10 bases agree with TRBD1. V shed 2 bases, J shed 10 bases, and the junction held 9 bases outside the gene matches. Germline V gives CDR1 SGHDT, CDR2 YYEEEE. This CDR3 has 16 residues.

The chain is built from TRBV14 and TRBJ1-2; D possibly corresponds to TRBD1 (5 bases). Germline V lookup: CDR1 SGHDN, CDR2 FVKESK. V lost 2 bases to trimming and J lost 7 bases, with 20 bases between them. CDR3 length equals 16 residues. The CDR3 reads CASSQSPGAGIRGYTF. In nucleotides, the CDR3 is TGTGCCAGCAGCCAATCCCCCGGGGCGGGTATCCGTGGCTACACCTTC.

There are a few counts of this clonotype. The chain employs TRBV12-3 or TRBV12-4 and TRBJ1-5; a weak D match, TRBD1 (6 bases). The germline V and J ends were trimmed by 5 bases and 2 bases, with 13 bases remaining between them. The CDR3 covers 15 residues. The CDR3 DNA sequence: TGTGCCAGCAGTATGACAGGACTGCGCAATCAGCCCCAGCATTTT. This codes for CASSMTGLRNQPQHF.

This clonotype was detected a few times. V is TRBV6-1 and J is TRBJ1-1, with TRBD1 as a possible D gene (6 bases). Trimming removed 2 bases from V and 8 bases from J, with 15 bases in between. CDR1 is MNHNS, CDR2 SASEGT, per germline. CDR3 size: 14 residues. The CDR3 nucleotides read TGTGCCAGCAGTGAACGGGGCAGGGGACCCGAAGCTTTCTTT. Protein product: CASSERGRGPEAFF.

J is TRBJ2-7 and V is TRBV20-1; D possibly corresponds to TRBD2 (7 bases). The ends were cut back, 4 bases at V and 2 bases at J, with 12 bases in the middle. Germline V lookup: CDR1 DFQATT, CDR2 SNEGSKA (reference sequence). This CDR3 contains 13 residues. CDR3 bases: TGCAGTGCTACCACCGGGGGGCCCTACGAGCAGTACTTC. It codes for CSATTGGPYEQYF.

This chain connects TRBV12-3 or TRBV12-4 to TRBJ1-5; D remains ambiguous. The CDR3 covers 13 residues. Trimming stripped 4 bases from V and 4 bases from J, with 8 bases between. CDR3 nucleotides: TGTGCCAGCAGTTCACAGTTTAATCAGCCCCAGCATTTT. It translates to CASSSQFNQPQHF.

This sequence joins TRBV6-1 and TRBJ1-3; D not certain. CDR1 is MNHNS, CDR2 SASEGT, per germline. The germline V and J ends were trimmed by 7 bases and 4 bases, with 20 bases remaining between them. The CDR3 loop spans 16 amino acids. CDR3 in DNA: TGTGCCAGCACCGCTCTGAGGGCCCTAGCCGGAAACACCATATATTTT. Amino acids: CASTALRALAGNTIYF.

The J gene is TRBJ1-3, the V gene TRBV5-1; the D is unclear. The CDR3 runs to 15 residues. Germline-derived CDR1 and CDR2 are SGHRS and YFSETQ. V was shortened by 5 bases and J by 2 bases, with 14 bases between the two germline ends. CDR3 sequence reads: CASSPEAYTGNTIYF. DNA of the CDR3: TGCGCCAGCAGTCCGGAAGCCTATACTGGAAACACCATATATTTT.

Many counts were recorded for this clonotype. This chain joins TRBV29-1 and TRBJ1-1, with unresolved D. The V end was cut by 6 bases, the J end by 1 base, with 3 bases between. The germline V gene has CDR1 SQVTM and CDR2 ANQGSEA. This CDR3 is built from 10 residues. The DNA of the CDR3 is TGCAGCGTGCAGAACACTGAAGCTTTCTTT. It yields the protein CSVQNTEAFF. The variable domain in full, completed from reference TRBV29-1 and TRBJ1-1, reads SAVISQKPSRDICQRGTSLTIQCQVDSQVTMMFWYRQQPGQSLTLIATANQGSEATYESGFVIDKFPISRPNLTFSTLTVSNMSPEDSSIYLCSVQNTEAFFGQGTRLTVV.

This clonotype was seen only once. V usage is TRBV5-1 and J usage is TRBJ1-5; unclear D gene. There are 15 residues in the CDR3. Germline loops: CDR1 SGHRS, CDR2 YFSETQ. Trimming took off 1 base at V and 4 bases at J, with 12 bases between the two ends. CDR3 amino acids: CASSLRGVGNQPQHF. CDR3 DNA: TGCGCCAGCAGCTTGCGCGGGGTAGGGAATCAGCCCCAGCATTTT.

This clonotype was seen a handful of times. The J gene is TRBJ2-1, the V gene TRBV6-5; 11 bases align to TRBD2. This CDR3 comprises 15 residues. V shed 0 bases and J 10 bases; nucleotides not matched to a gene: 5. The germline gives CDR1 MNHEY, CDR2 SVGAGI. This chain's CDR3 is CASSYSPLAGGEQFF. The CDR3 DNA is TGTGCCAGCAGTTACTCGCCCCTAGCGGGGGGCGAGCAGTTCTTC.